Detailed here is one T cell receptor (beta chain). Its antigen is not identified. The CDR3 length is 18 residues. The V end was cut by 0 bases, the J end by 1 base, with 17 bases between. Per the germline V gene, CDR1 is SGHRS and CDR2 is YFSETQ. This entry belongs to a study of T-cell reconstitution after alpha-beta-depleted transplantation in children. Unique molecular identifiers were used in preparing the TCRbeta library. Each CDR3 protein is one row after TCRdb ran MiXCR on the PCR reads. The sample consists of about a million distinct CDR3 sequences, about 29% of them appearing once. The study, taken as a whole, reports: One year post-transplant, T-cell counts and diversity were largely derived from T cells produced anew. Some patients showed high day-60 TCRbeta diversity, which derived from surviving recipient T cells and thymic progenitors. In patients about two months after transplant, alpha-beta T cells reportedly arose from several hundred expanded graft clones.

The sequencing here drew on PBMCs, mostly from graft donor cells, taken 360 days after TCRalphabeta/CD19-depleted stem cell transplant. The receptor was derived from a boy in the first two years of life who had a stem cell transplant for SCID, so the T cells may come from the graft donor. The chain employs TRBV5-1 and TRBJ2-1; D remains ambiguous. In nucleotides, the CDR3 is TGCGCCAGCAGCTTGGGATCGGCGCGTCTACCTTCCTACAATGAGCAGTTCTTC. Encoded protein: CASSLGSARLPSYNEQFF.